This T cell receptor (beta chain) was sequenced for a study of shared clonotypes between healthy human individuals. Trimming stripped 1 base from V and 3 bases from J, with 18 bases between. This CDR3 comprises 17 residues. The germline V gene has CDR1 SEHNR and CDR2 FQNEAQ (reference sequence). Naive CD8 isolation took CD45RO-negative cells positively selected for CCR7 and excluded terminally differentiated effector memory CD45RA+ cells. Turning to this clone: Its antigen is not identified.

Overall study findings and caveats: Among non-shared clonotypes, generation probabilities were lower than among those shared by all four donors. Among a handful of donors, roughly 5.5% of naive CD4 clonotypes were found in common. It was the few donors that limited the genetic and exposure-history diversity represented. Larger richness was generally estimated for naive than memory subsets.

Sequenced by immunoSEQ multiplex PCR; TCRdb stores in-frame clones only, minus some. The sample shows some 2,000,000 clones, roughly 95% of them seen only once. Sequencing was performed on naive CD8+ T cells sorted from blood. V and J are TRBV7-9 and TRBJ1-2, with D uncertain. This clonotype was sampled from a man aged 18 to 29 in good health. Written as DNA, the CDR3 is TGTGCCAGCAGCTTAGAGACCGGGCCATTCCAAGACTATGGCTACACCTTC. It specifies CASSLETGPFQDYGYTF. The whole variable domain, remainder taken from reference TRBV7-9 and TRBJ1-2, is DTGVSQNPRHKITKRGQNVTFRCDPISEHNRLYWYRQTLGQGPEFLTYFQNEAQLEKSRLLSDRFSAERPKGSFSTLEIQRTEQGDSAMYLCASSLETGPFQDYGYTFGSGTRLTVV.